This T cell receptor (beta chain) was found in a study of radiation and T cells in renal cell carcinoma. Study-wide points: No pretreatment tumor biopsies were available for baseline clonotypes.

Points on this clone: Its antigen is undetermined.

V shed 3 bases and J 3 bases; nucleotides not matched to a gene: 4. Looked up from germline, CDR1 is SGHAT and CDR2 is FQNNGV. This CDR3 region has 16 residues. The repertoire was sequenced with immunoSEQ multiplex PCR; TCRdb's copy has only in-frame clones and lacks some. The sample consists of 150,000 to 180,000 clones, 87% of them appearing once. The time point was: blood 2 weeks post-SBRT. Treatment of the sample: 15 Gy SBRT to primary tumor, nephrectomy 4 weeks later. This renal cell carcinoma was of the clear cell type. The receptor's source is a woman in her forties or fifties with renal cell carcinoma. The chain recombines TRBV11-2 with TRBJ2-1; 11 bases line up with TRBD2. Sample: blood, taken from a patient whose treatment included radiotherapy and nephrectomy. The CDR3: CASSFSGGEVYNEQFF. As DNA, the CDR3 is TGTGCCAGCAGCTTTAGCGGGGGGGAAGTCTACAATGAGCAGTTCTTC.